This T cell receptor (beta chain) stems from a study of human T cells and chemical hapten exposure. Indicated treatment: therapeutic diphenylcyclopropenone sensitization with weekly scalp DPC. CDR1 and CDR2 from the germline V gene are SGDLS and YYNGEE. CDR3 length: 17 amino acids. The V and J ends lost 4 bases and 5 bases respectively, with 21 bases between them. Library construction involved attaching unique molecular identifiers to individual cDNA molecules, which allowed quantitative, reproducible TCR counting. TCRdb reprocessed the reads via MiXCR and lists one record per CDR3 protein. This sample has 2,500 to 3,000 distinct CDR3 sequences, with roughly 45% found just once.

The sequence came from an adult with alopecia areata. Some clones in this sample may be carry-over from other donors' samples. This table probably holds off-target reads from a library built for another chain. The chain couples TRBV9 to TRBJ2-2; D perhaps matches TRBD1 (6 bases). The material was whole blood, obtained before DPC sensitization or 2, 6, or about 24 weeks after (not recorded which). DNA of the CDR3: TGTGCCAGCAGCTTTTCTCAGGGGAACTTAAAAACCGGGGAGCTGTTTTTT. As protein: CASSFSQGNLKTGELFF.